This is a list of T cell receptor beta chains from one sample in a study of regulatory T cells in long-lasting Graves disease. TCRdb processed the multiplex PCR reads anew with MiXCR; each CDR3 protein has one entry. The sample carries about 430,000 distinct CDR3 sequences, 21% recorded once. Sequenced material: peripheral blood mononuclear cells (PBMCs), taken when the disease was refractory, from a patient treated with antithyroid drugs. These receptors all come from a female donor with Graves disease. CDR3s leave out the opening cysteine and the closing phenylalanine or tryptophan. Each record gives: J gene, V gene, clone size, CDR3 protein. Clone size is not always given. Where it is, it says once, few, many or a class for expanded clones.

>TRBJ2-1|TRBV11-3|-
ASRRTSGSVNEQF
>TRBJ1-5|TRBV20-1|few
SASDRGYSNQPQH
>TRBJ2-2|TRBV28|many
ASSPTGDAHTGELF
>TRBJ2-7|TRBV28|many
ASSFGDIYEQY
>TRBJ2-5|TRBV18|many
ASSPMGGPQETQY
>TRBJ2-5|TRBV5-1|many
ASSSLPGLAAETQY
>TRBJ2-1|TRBV5-1|-
ASSLTIYREQF
>TRBJ1-2|TRBV14|many
ASSQIWGVGYT
>TRBJ2-7|TRBV3-1|-
ASSQEVGLGYEQY
>TRBJ2-7|TRBV2|many
ASTSGTGNYEQY
>TRBJ2-7|TRBV28|many
ASSQPTGWNEQY
>TRBJ2-7|TRBV27|many
ASSRWISDEQY
>TRBJ2-6|TRBV7-9|-
ASSFWGFGANVLT
>TRBJ2-2|TRBV28|few
ASSFSGGNTGELF
>TRBJ2-6|TRBV7-8|-
ASSRRGQGANVLT
>TRBJ2-5|TRBV11-2|-
ASSSGAGLGQETQY
>TRBJ2-1|TRBV15|-
ATSRDVVDEQF
>TRBJ1-5|TRBV28|many
ASSPGGGLNQPQH